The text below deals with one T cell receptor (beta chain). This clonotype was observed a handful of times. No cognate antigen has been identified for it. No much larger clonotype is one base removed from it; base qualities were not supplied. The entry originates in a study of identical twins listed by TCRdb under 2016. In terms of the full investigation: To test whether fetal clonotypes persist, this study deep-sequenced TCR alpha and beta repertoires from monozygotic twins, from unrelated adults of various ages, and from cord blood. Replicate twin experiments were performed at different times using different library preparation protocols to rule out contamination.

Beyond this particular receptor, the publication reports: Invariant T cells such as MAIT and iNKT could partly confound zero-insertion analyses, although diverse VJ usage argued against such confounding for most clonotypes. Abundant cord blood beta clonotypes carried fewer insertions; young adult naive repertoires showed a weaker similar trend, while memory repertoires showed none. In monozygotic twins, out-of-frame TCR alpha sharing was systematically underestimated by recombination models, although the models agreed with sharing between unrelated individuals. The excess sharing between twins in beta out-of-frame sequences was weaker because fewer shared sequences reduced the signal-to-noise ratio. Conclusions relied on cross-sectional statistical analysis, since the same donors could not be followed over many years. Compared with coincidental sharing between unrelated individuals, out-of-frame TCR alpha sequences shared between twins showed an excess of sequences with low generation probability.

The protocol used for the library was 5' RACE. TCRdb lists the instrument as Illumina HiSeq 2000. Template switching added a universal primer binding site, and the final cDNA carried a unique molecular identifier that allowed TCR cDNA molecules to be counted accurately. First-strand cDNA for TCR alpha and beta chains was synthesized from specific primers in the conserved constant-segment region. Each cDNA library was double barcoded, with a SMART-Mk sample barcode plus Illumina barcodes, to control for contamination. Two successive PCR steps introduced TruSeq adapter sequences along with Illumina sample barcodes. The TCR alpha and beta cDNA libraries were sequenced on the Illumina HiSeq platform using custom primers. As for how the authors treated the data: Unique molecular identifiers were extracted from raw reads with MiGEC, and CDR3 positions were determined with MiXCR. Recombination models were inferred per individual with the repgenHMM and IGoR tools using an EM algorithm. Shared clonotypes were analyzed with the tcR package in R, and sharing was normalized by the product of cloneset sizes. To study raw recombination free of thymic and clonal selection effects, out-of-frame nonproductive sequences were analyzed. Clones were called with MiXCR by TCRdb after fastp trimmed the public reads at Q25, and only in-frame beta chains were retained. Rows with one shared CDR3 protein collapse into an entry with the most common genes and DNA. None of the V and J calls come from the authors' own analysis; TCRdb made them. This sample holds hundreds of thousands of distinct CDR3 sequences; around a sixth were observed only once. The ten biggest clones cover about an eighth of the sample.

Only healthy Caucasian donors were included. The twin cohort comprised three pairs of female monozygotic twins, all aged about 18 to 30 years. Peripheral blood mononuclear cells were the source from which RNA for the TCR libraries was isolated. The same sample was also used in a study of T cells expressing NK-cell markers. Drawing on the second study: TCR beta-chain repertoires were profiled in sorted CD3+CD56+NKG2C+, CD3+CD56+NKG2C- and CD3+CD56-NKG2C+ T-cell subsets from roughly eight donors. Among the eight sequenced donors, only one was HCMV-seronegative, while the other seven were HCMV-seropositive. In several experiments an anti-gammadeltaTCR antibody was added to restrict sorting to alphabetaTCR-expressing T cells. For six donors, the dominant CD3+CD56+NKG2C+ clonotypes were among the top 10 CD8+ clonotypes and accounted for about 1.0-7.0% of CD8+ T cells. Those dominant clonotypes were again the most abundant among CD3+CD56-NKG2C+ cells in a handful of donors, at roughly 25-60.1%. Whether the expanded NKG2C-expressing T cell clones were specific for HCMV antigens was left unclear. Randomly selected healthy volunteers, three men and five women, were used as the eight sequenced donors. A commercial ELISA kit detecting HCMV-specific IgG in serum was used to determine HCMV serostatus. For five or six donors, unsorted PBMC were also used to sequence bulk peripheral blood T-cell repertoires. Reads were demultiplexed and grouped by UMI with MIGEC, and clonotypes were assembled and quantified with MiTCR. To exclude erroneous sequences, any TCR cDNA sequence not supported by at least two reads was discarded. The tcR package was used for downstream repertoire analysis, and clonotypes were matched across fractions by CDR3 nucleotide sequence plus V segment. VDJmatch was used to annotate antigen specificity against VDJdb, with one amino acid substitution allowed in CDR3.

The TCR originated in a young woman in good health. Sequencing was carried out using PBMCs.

The CDR3 region has the sequence CASSMRGNTEAFF. The DNA is TGTGCCAGTAGTATGCGGGGTAACACTGAAGCTTTCTTT. The sequence joins TRBV19 to TRBJ1-1; the D gene identity is not certain. From cysteine to phenylalanine, the CDR3 is 13 amino acids long. Of the read, only the CDR3 DNA is kept; its 39 bases are in frame from base 1. V is reduced by 3 bases and J by 2 bases, leaving a spacing of 7 bases between them. CDR1 and CDR2 are drawn from the germline V gene (reference sequence): LNHDA, SQIVND.